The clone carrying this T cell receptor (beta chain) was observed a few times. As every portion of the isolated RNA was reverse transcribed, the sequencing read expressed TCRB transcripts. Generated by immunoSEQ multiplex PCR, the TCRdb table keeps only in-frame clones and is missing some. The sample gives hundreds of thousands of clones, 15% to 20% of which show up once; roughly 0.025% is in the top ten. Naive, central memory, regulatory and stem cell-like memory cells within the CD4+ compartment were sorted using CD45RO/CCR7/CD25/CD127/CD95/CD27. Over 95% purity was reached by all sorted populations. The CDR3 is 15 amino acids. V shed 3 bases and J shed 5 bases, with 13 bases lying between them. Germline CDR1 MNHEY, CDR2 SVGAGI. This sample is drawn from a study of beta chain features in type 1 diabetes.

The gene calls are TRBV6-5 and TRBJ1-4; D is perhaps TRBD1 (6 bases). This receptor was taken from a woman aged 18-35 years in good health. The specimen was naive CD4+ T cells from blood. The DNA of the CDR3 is TGTGCCAGCAGTTATTCCGGGGGCGAGAATGAAAAACTGTTTTTT. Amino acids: CASSYSGGENEKLFF.